Shown below are 27 T cell receptor beta chains from a single sample sequenced in a study of T cells in Graves' hyperthyroidism and ophthalmopathy. Amplification of TCR beta CDR3 regions was performed using RNA transcripts as template. The HTBI primer set drove a first-round RT-PCR of the TCR CDR3. TCRdb recomputed calls from the multiplex PCR reads with MiXCR, one row per CDR3 protein. Of 500,000 to 750,000 distinct CDR3 sequences in the sample, 15% to 19% were seen once. Sequenced: blood. Source of these receptors: a woman aged 25 to 39 with Graves' hyperthyroidism.

This clonotype was found many times. The gene calls are TRBV27 and TRBJ2-7; D uncertain. V was shortened by 8 bases and J by 2 bases, with 7 bases between the two germline ends. This CDR3 contains 11 residues. CDR1 and CDR2 from the germline V gene are MNHEY and SMNVEV (reference sequence). CDR3 sequence: CASHDAYEQYF. CDR3 sequence (DNA): TGTGCCAGCCACGACGCCTACGAGCAGTACTTC.

This clonotype was observed at least ten times. The J gene is TRBJ2-7, the V gene TRBV6-2 or TRBV6-3, with D perhaps TRBD2 (6 bases). Trimming took off 2 bases at V and 2 bases at J, with 19 bases between the two ends. The germline V gene encodes CDR1 MNHEY and CDR2 SVGEGT. The CDR3 runs to 17 residues. The CDR3 reads CASSYGQAWRDTYEQYF. CDR3 DNA sequence: TGTGCCAGCAGTTACGGCCAAGCATGGCGGGATACCTACGAGCAGTACTTC.

This clonotype was observed a few times. V and J are TRBV7-9 and TRBJ2-7, with 7 bases fitting TRBD2. CDR3 size: 14 residues. V lost 5 bases, J lost 2 bases, and 6 bases stayed unmatched. Germline V CDR1 and CDR2: SEHNR, FQNEAQ (reference sequence). The CDR3 bases are TGTGCCAGCAGCGAAGCTAGCGGTCCCTACGAGCAGTACTTC. This translates into CASSEASGPYEQYF. The full variable domain, rest sourced from reference TRBV7-9 and TRBJ2-7, is DTGVSQNPRHKITKRGQNVTFRCDPISEHNRLYWYRQTLGQGPEFLTYFQNEAQLEKSRLLSDRFSAERPKGSFSTLEIQRTEQGDSAMYLCASSEASGPYEQYFGPGTRLTVT.

The rearrangement uses TRBV11-2 and TRBJ1-1; D might be TRBD1 (6 bases). Trimming pared 5 bases from V and 4 bases from J, leaving 14 bases between. The CDR3 is made up of 14 amino acids. Germline V gene data show CDR1 as SGHAT and CDR2 as FQNNGV. The CDR3 region is CASSANTGLTEAFF. Here the CDR3 DNA reads TGTGCCAGCAGCGCAAACACAGGGCTCACTGAAGCTTTCTTT.

This clonotype showed up many times. J is TRBJ2-7 and V is TRBV2; 7 bases match TRBD2. The CDR3 length is 15 residues. Trimming at V came to 4 bases and at J to 2 bases, leaving 8 bases not matched to a gene. Per the germline V gene, CDR1 is SNHLY and CDR2 is FYNNEI. CDR3 nucleotide sequence: TGTGCCAGCAGTGGGGGAGCGGGGCGCCCCTACGAGCAGTACTTC. The encoded protein is CASSGGAGRPYEQYF. Based on the CDR3 plus reference TRBV2 and TRBJ2-7, the full variable domain is EPEVTQTPSHQVTQMGQEVILRCVPISNHLYFYWYRQILGQKVEFLVSFYNNEISEKSEIFDDQFSVERPDGSNFTLKIRSTKLEDSAMYFCASSGGAGRPYEQYFGPGTRLTVT.

Many counts were recorded for this clonotype. V gene TRBV5-1 combines with J gene TRBJ2-3; no definite D call. Trimming pared 7 bases from V and 2 bases from J, leaving 8 bases between. CDR3 size: 12 residues. CDR1 and CDR2 (germline): SGHRS, YFSETQ. CDR3 sequence reads: CASRENTDTQYF. CDR3 sequence (DNA): TGCGCCAGCCGCGAAAACACAGATACGCAGTATTTT.

This clonotype was seen repeatedly, ten times or more. J is TRBJ2-7 and V is TRBV7-2, with unresolved D. This CDR3 spans 16 amino acids. Trimming shortened V by 5 bases and J by 2 bases, and 19 bases separated the two germline ends. CDR1 is SGHTA and CDR2 is FQGNSA in the germline V gene. CDR3 DNA: TGTGCCAGCAGCCTCCCGACCGACACCCCTACCTACGAGCAGTACTTC. This sequence encodes CASSLPTDTPTYEQYF.

The gene calls are TRBV28 and TRBJ2-1, with 9 positions matching TRBD2. This CDR3 spans 16 amino acids. Trimming took 1 base from V and 6 from J; bases not matched to a gene: 7. The V gene's germline CDR1 is MDHEN and CDR2 SYDVKM. CDR3 protein: CASSLYGREGLNEQFF. The DNA of the CDR3 is TGTGCCAGCAGTTTATACGGGCGGGAGGGCCTCAATGAGCAGTTCTTC.

The chain recombines TRBV27 with TRBJ2-7; D gene unclear. CDR3 length: 9 amino acids. V gave up 8 bases and J gave up 7 bases, with 6 bases separating them. Germline CDR1 MNHEY, CDR2 SMNVEV (reference sequence). The CDR3 loop is CASGKEQYF. Written as DNA, the CDR3 is TGTGCCAGCGGAAAAGAGCAGTACTTC.

V usage is TRBV5-1 and J usage is TRBJ2-5; 7 bases line up with TRBD2. V was clipped by 5 bases and J by 5 bases; unmatched bases: 15. CDR3 size: 16 residues. Looked up from germline, CDR1 is SGHRS and CDR2 is YFSETQ. The CDR3 is CASRNSGEGPQETQYF. In DNA, the CDR3 is TGCGCCAGCAGAAATTCTGGGGAGGGGCCCCAGGAGACCCAGTACTTC.

This clonotype showed up just a few times. CDR3 in amino acids: CSARDPFLAGGTYEQYF. CDR3 nucleotides: TGCAGTGCTAGAGATCCCTTCCTAGCGGGGGGCACCTACGAGCAGTACTTC. The chain uses TRBV20-1 and TRBJ2-7; 11 bases match TRBD2. Trimming at V came to 0 bases and at J to 2 bases, leaving 9 bases not matched to a gene. The CDR3 loop spans 17 amino acids. The germline V gene has CDR1 DFQATT and CDR2 SNEGSKA (reference sequence).

The chain carries TRBV9 and TRBJ2-1; 7 bases map to TRBD1. CDR1 is SGDLS, CDR2 YYNGEE, per germline. The CDR3 is 15 amino acids. J was trimmed by 2 bases and V by 0 bases; bases with no gene match: 2. The CDR3 bases are TGTGCCAGCAGCGTAGTAGGGGGCGCCTACAATGAGCAGTTCTTC. Encoded protein: CASSVVGGAYNEQFF. The entire variable domain, with the rest obtained from reference TRBV9 and TRBJ2-1, is as follows: DSGVTQTPKHLITATGQRVTLRCSPRSGDLSVYWYQQSLDQGLQFLIQYYNGEERAKGNILERFSAQQFPDLHSELNLSSLELGDSALYFCASSVVGGAYNEQFFGPGTRLTVL.

In this sample, this clonotype turned up a few times. The chain is built from TRBV6-2 or TRBV6-3 and TRBJ2-5, with unresolved D. Per germline, CDR1 MNHEY and CDR2 SVGEGT. This CDR3 region has 11 residues. The V end lost 5 bases, the J end lost 3 bases, and 4 bases lay between the germline ends. This CDR3 reads CASSDEETQYF. CDR3 in DNA: TGTGCCAGCAGTGACGAAGAGACCCAGTACTTC.

This clonotype was detected only a few times. This chain connects TRBV5-5 to TRBJ2-7; 8 nucleotides align to TRBD1. CDR1 SGHKS and CDR2 YYEKEE come from the germline V gene (reference sequence). This CDR3 comprises 14 residues. V lost 4 bases to trimming and J lost 5 bases; unmatched junction nucleotides: 8. The DNA for the CDR3 is TGTGCCAGCAGCCTCCGGGACAGGCGGCACGAGCAGTACTTC. It codes for CASSLRDRRHEQYF.

This clonotype has ten or more counts. The V call is TRBV20-1, the J call TRBJ2-3, with D perhaps matching TRBD2 (6 bases). Between the trimmed V and J ends, which lost 1 base and 4 bases, there was a span of 12 bases. Germline loops: CDR1 DFQATT, CDR2 SNEGSKA (reference sequence). CDR3 length equals 14 residues. CDR3 protein: CSARGSGVADTQYF. The DNA for the CDR3 is TGCAGTGCTAGAGGTTCGGGAGTTGCAGATACGCAGTATTTT.

Note on this clonotype: One junction end disagrees with the germline gene, perhaps due to a read error. As DNA, the CDR3 is TGCGCCAGCAGCTTGGCATTGAACACTGGAGCTTTCTTT. Its translation is CASSLALNTGAFF. The gene calls are TRBV5-1 and TRBJ1-1; no clear D. Germline CDR1 is SGHRS and CDR2 is YFSETQ. The length of the CDR3 is 13 residues.

J is TRBJ1-2 and V is TRBV30, with a weak D call TRBD1 (5 bases). The CDR3 covers 12 residues. V gave up 1 base and J gave up 8 bases, with 11 bases separating them. The germline CDR1 and CDR2 sequences are GTSNPN and SVGIG (reference sequence). The CDR3 loop is CAWSGGAFGYTF. The CDR3 DNA is TGTGCCTGGAGTGGAGGGGCGTTCGGCTACACCTTC.

This clonotype was detected many times. The chain employs TRBV2 and TRBJ2-1, with D possibly TRBD2 on 6 matching bases. The CDR3 totals 11 residues. CDR1 is SNHLY and CDR2 is FYNNEI in the germline V gene. V was pared by 4 bases and J by 9 bases, with 7 bases between. The CDR3 DNA follows: TGTGCCAGCAGTGGAGCGGGTGAGCAGTTCTTC. Its translation is CASSGAGEQFF.

This rearrangement joins TRBV18 to TRBJ2-2; D may be TRBD1 or TRBD2 (5 bases each). Trimming cost V 3 bases and J 0 bases, with 8 bases left between them. Germline V gene lookup returns CDR1 KGHSH and CDR2 LQKENI. CDR3 length: 15 residues. CDR3 loop: CASSPTGPNTGELFF. CDR3 nucleotides: TGTGCCAGCTCACCCACGGGACCGAACACCGGGGAGCTGTTTTTT.

The table lists this clonotype with a few counts. The chain is built from TRBV19 and TRBJ1-1; D may be TRBD1 (5 bases). V was pared by 3 bases and J by 1 base, with 12 bases between. This CDR3 region has 15 residues. The V gene's germline CDR1 is LNHDA and CDR2 SQIVND (reference sequence). CDR3 bases: TGTGCCAGTAGTATTTCCGGGACGACGAACACTGAAGCTTTCTTT. Amino acid sequence: CASSISGTTNTEAFF.

This clonotype has at least ten counts. The V gene is TRBV6-2 or TRBV6-3, the J gene TRBJ1-5, with D possibly being TRBD1 (5 bases). The V gene lost 4 bases and the J gene lost 5 bases, with 12 bases spanning the gap. Germline lookup yields CDR1 MNHEY and CDR2 SVGEGT. This CDR3 has 14 residues. CDR3 amino acids: CASSSSTGYQPQHF. The CDR3 DNA sequence: TGTGCCAGCAGTTCCAGCACAGGTTATCAGCCCCAGCATTTT.

In its sample, this clonotype was seen many times. The chain couples TRBV10-3 to TRBJ2-3; TRBD2 matches 9 bases. The V and J ends lost 6 bases and 0 bases, in that order; junction bases with no gene match: 10. Germline CDR1 and CDR2: ENHRY and SYGVKD. The CDR3 totals 17 residues. DNA for the CDR3: TGTGCCATCAGCGACACGGTAGCGGGAGTTAGCACAGATACGCAGTATTTT. Its translation: CAISDTVAGVSTDTQYF.

At least ten counts were recorded for this clonotype. The chain couples TRBV12-3 or TRBV12-4 to TRBJ2-1; 11 bases agree with TRBD2. This CDR3 spans 15 amino acids. With V trimmed by 7 bases and J by 4 bases, 6 bases remained unmatched. The chain's CDR3 is CASKTGLAEYNEQFF. The DNA of the CDR3 is TGTGCCAGCAAGACGGGACTAGCGGAATACAATGAGCAGTTCTTC.

The sample holds a few counts of this clonotype. V usage is TRBV7-3 and J usage is TRBJ2-2; possible D gene TRBD1, 6 bases. From germline, CDR1 is SGHTA and CDR2 FQGTGA. V shed 4 bases and J shed 4 bases, with 10 bases lying between them. The CDR3 loop spans 14 amino acids. In DNA, the CDR3 is TGTGCCAGCAGCTCGGACAGTTCCACCGGGGAGCTGTTTTTT. Translation gives CASSSDSSTGELFF.

At least ten counts were recorded for this clonotype. The V and J genes are TRBV28 and TRBJ2-7; 9 positions agree with TRBD1. The germline V gene encodes CDR1 MDHEN and CDR2 SYDVKM. The trim removed 5 bases at V and 0 bases at J, leaving 11 bases unmatched. The CDR3 contains 17 residues. As DNA, the CDR3 is TGTGCCAGCAGTCAACCATTTACAGGGGGCGCCTCCTACGAGCAGTACTTC. It specifies CASSQPFTGGASYEQYF.

This clonotype came up many times. This chain connects TRBV20-1 to TRBJ2-7, with D hard to call. Trimming cost V 5 bases and J 0 bases, with 8 bases left between them. This CDR3 region has 12 residues. The V gene's germline CDR1 is DFQATT and CDR2 SNEGSKA (reference sequence). CDR3 sequence reads: CSASDGSYEQYF. The CDR3 DNA sequence: TGCAGTGCTTCGGACGGCTCCTACGAGCAGTACTTC.

This clonotype came up many times. The chain has TRBV3-1 and TRBJ1-1; 7 nucleotides agree with TRBD1. The CDR3 is 16 amino acids. Looked up from germline, CDR1 is LGHDT and CDR2 is YNNKEL (reference sequence). V was pared by 0 bases and J by 5 bases, with 9 bases of the junction left unmatched. The CDR3 region has the DNA TGTGCCAGCAGCCAAGAACGGGCCGGGACAGCAACTGAAGCTTTCTTT. Translating it yields CASSQERAGTATEAFF.